There are a few counts of the clone carrying this TCR beta chain. In the study's own analysis: The assay estimated nucleated cells by amplifying reference gene primers. Measured with immunoSEQ multiplex PCR; TCRdb has only the in-frame clones, and not every one. D and trimming were read from the DNA, whereas the V and J calls and clone size are those reported in that table. Seen here are under 300,000 clones, approximately 83% observed once, and the top ten hold 1.5% to 2%. Cohorts were assigned according to the clinical history that participants reported. Either two negative PCRs, clearance, or symptom resolution qualified Cohort 3 donors as recovered. The entry originates in a study of blood T cell repertoires in COVID-19. On the study more broadly: The United States, Italy and Spain provided the acute and convalescent COVID-19 samples.

The CDR3 spans 15 residues. The ends were cut back, 0 bases at V and 3 bases at J, with 10 bases in the middle. Germline V CDR1 and CDR2: SGHRS, YFSETQ. The clonotype originates from a woman aged 50 to 60 who had recovered from COVID-19. The sequenced material came from PBMCs or T cells enriched from blood (not recorded which). This chain joins TRBV5-1 and TRBJ2-1; weak D call: TRBD2 (6 bases). The CDR3 protein is CASSLGGEVYNEQFF. The DNA of the CDR3 is TGCGCCAGCAGCTTGGGCGGGGAGGTCTACAATGAGCAGTTCTTC.